These 11 T cell receptor beta chains came from one sample sequenced in a study of shared clonotypes between healthy human individuals. Profiled with immunoSEQ multiplex PCR; TCRdb holds only in-frame clones, not every one. Found here are some 320,000 clones, roughly 84% of them singletons; the top ten hold 15% to 20%. The sequenced material came from memory CD8+ T cells sorted from blood. Subset here: CD45RO+ cells pooled with CCR7-negative TemRA cells. These receptors were taken from a man aged 18 to 29 in good health.

The rearrangement links TRBV10-3 to TRBJ2-5, with D unclear. The CDR3 has 11 residues. Germline V gives CDR1 ENHRY, CDR2 SYGVKD. Trimming cost V 4 bases and J 10 bases, with 10 bases left between them. The CDR3 DNA reads TGTGCCATCAGTGCCCGTAGGGTCCAGTACTTC. This codes for CAISARRVQYF.

The chain combines TRBV7-9 with TRBJ2-7; 9 bases are shared with TRBD2. This CDR3 comprises 17 residues. Germline V CDR1 and CDR2: SEHNR, FQNEAQ (reference sequence). Trimming removed 5 bases from V and 3 bases from J; junction bases left unmatched: 14. CDR3 loop: CASSPNLAGRGNYEQYF. CDR3 nucleotide sequence: TGTGCCAGCAGCCCTAACCTAGCGGGGCGGGGTAACTACGAGCAGTACTTC.

In its sample, this clone was seen a few times. Other DNA sequences in the sample encode the same CDR3. In DNA form, the CDR3 reads TGTGCCACCAGCAGAGGACTAGCGGGATCCTACGAGCAGTACTTC. It codes for CATSRGLAGSYEQYF. The rearrangement uses TRBV15 and TRBJ2-7, with TRBD2 identical over 11 bases. There are 15 residues in the CDR3. From germline, CDR1 is LNHNV and CDR2 YYDKDF (reference sequence). With V trimmed by 1 base and J by 1 base, 0 bases remained unmatched.

This clone has just one count. The rearrangement joins TRBV9 to TRBJ2-3; no firm D call. V was cut by 0 bases and J by 3 bases, with 14 bases left in between. This CDR3 spans 16 amino acids. Germline CDR1 is SGDLS and CDR2 is YYNGEE. CDR3 amino acids: CASSVEIGYGTDTQYF. CDR3 nucleotides: TGTGCCAGCAGCGTAGAAATAGGGTACGGTACAGATACGCAGTATTTT. The full variable domain, in which reference TRBV9 and TRBJ2-3 provide the parts outside the CDR3, is DSGVTQTPKHLITATGQRVTLRCSPRSGDLSVYWYQQSLDQGLQFLIQYYNGEERAKGNILERFSAQQFPDLHSELNLSSLELGDSALYFCASSVEIGYGTDTQYFGPGTRLTVL.

CDR3 sequence: CASKDRGLSPLHF. The CDR3 nucleotides read TGTGCCAGCAAGGACAGGGGGTTGTCACCCCTCCACTTT. V gene TRBV6-1 combines with J gene TRBJ1-6; 10 bases map to TRBD1. V shed 7 bases and J 10 bases; nucleotides not matched to a gene: 4. There are 13 residues in the CDR3. Germline V CDR1 and CDR2: MNHNS, SASEGT.

In its sample, this clone was seen a few times. The rearrangement joins TRBV18 to TRBJ2-7; D is perhaps TRBD1 or TRBD2 (5 bases each). V was clipped by 4 bases and J by 0 bases, with 16 bases between them. Germline-derived CDR1 and CDR2 are KGHSH and LQKENI. This CDR3 is built from 16 residues. The DNA of the CDR3 is TGTGCCAGCTCACGTACTCCGGGACCCTCCTCCTACGAGCAGTACTTC. This encodes CASSRTPGPSSYEQYF. Combining the CDR3 with reference TRBV18 and TRBJ2-7 gives the whole variable domain NAGVMQNPRHLVRRRGQEARLRCSPMKGHSHVYWYRQLPEEGLKFMVYLQKENIIDESGMPKERFSAEFPKEGPSILRIQQVVRGDSAAYFCASSRTPGPSSYEQYFGPGTRLTVT.

This rearrangement joins TRBV7-2 to TRBJ1-1, with D unclear. Per germline, CDR1 SGHTA and CDR2 FQGNSA. V was cut by 1 base and J by 5 bases, with 11 bases left in between. There are 14 residues in the CDR3. The CDR3 region is CASSLGGGGTEAFF. CDR3 nucleotide sequence: TGTGCCAGCAGCTTAGGGGGAGGAGGGACTGAAGCTTTCTTT.

The gene calls are TRBV7-6 and TRBJ2-7; either TRBD1 or TRBD2 may supply D (7 bases each). V was cut by 0 bases and J by 6 bases, with 12 bases left in between. The CDR3 totals 14 residues. The germline V gene encodes CDR1 SGHVS and CDR2 FNYEAQ. In nucleotides, the CDR3 is TGTGCCAGCAGCTTAGCCGGCAGGGGGGGCGAGCAGTACTTC. Translated: CASSLAGRGGEQYF.

This clone came up a few times. The CDR3 loop is CASSPLGGMEPQHF. CDR3 sequence (DNA): TGTGCCAGCAGCCCCCTGGGGGGTATGGAGCCCCAGCATTTT. The V and J genes are TRBV27 and TRBJ1-5; D possibly corresponds to TRBD1 (5 bases). Germline loops: CDR1 MNHEY, CDR2 SMNVEV (reference sequence). With 6 bases removed from V and 8 bases from J, the gap between germline ends came to 17 bases. There are 14 residues in the CDR3.

A remark on this clone: The junction shows a germline mismatch at one end, possibly a read error. The J gene is TRBJ1-2, the V gene TRBV10-3; 7 positions match TRBD1. The CDR3 loop spans 14 amino acids. Germline V lookup: CDR1 ENHRY, CDR2 SYGVKD. The CDR3 loop reads CAIGDHGTDYGYTF. The CDR3 DNA sequence: TGTGCCATCGGTGACCATGGGACAGACTATGGCTACACCTTC.

The chain is built from TRBV7-6 and TRBJ2-5; D remains ambiguous. Trimming stripped 1 base from V and 5 bases from J, with 5 bases between. CDR1 and CDR2 (germline): SGHVS, FNYEAQ. This CDR3 has 12 amino acids. The CDR3 protein is CASSLGAETQYF. The CDR3 bases are TGTGCCAGCAGCTTAGGGGCGGAGACCCAGTACTTC. Full variable domain (remainder filled in from reference TRBV7-6 and TRBJ2-5): GAGVSQSPRYKVTKRGQDVALRCDPISGHVSLYWYRQALGQGPEFLTYFNYEAQQDKSGLPNDRFSAERPEGSISTLTIQRTEQRDSAMYRCASSLGAETQYFGPGTRLLVL.